A single sample is the source of the 3 T cell receptor beta chains below, sequenced in a study of human T cells and chemical hapten exposure. The time point is: pre-sensitization, week 0. Treatment: therapeutic diphenylcyclopropenone sensitization with weekly scalp DPC. TCRdb passed the RACE reads through MiXCR, listing each CDR3 protein once. The sample yields around 330,000 distinct CDR3 sequences, approximately 5.8% seen once. This sample comprised whole blood, obtained in connection with sensitization to the hapten diphenylcyclopropenone (DPC). The receptors derive from a woman between 18 and 29 years old with alopecia areata. Some clones in this sample may be carry-over from other donors' samples.

Only a few counts were recorded for this clonotype. V gene TRBV15 combines with J gene TRBJ2-1; TRBD2 aligns across 8 bases. V lost 3 bases to trimming and J lost 0 bases; unmatched junction nucleotides: 1. Germline assignment: CDR1 LNHNV and CDR2 YYDKDF (reference sequence). The length of the CDR3 is 15 residues. The CDR3 loop is CATSSSGASYNEQFF. The CDR3 nucleotides are TGTGCCACCAGCAGTAGCGGGGCCTCCTACAATGAGCAGTTCTTC.

This clonotype was counted at least ten times. The chain recombines TRBV3-1 with TRBJ1-2; D gene uncertain. V lost 5 bases and J 4 bases, leaving 20 bases between the germline ends. Germline lookup yields CDR1 LGHDT and CDR2 YNNKEL (reference sequence). The CDR3 is made up of 16 amino acids. CDR3 loop: CASSIRPGDPSYGYTF. The CDR3 DNA sequence: TGTGCCAGCAGCATACGACCCGGAGACCCTTCCTATGGCTACACCTTC.

Notes on this clonotype: Being one base from a much bigger clone, this may be a read error. The chain couples TRBV5-1 to TRBJ2-5; possibly TRBD1 for D (6 bases). CDR1 and CDR2 from the germline V gene are SGHRS and YFSETQ. The CDR3 extends over 14 amino acids. V was trimmed by 4 bases and J by 4 bases, leaving 14 bases between them. DNA for the CDR3: TGCGCCAGCAGCCGCAACAGGGTTGGAGAGACCCAGTACTTC. The encoded protein is CASSRNRVGETQYF.